The 31 T cell receptor beta chains below all came from one sample that was sequenced in a study of T cells in Graves' hyperthyroidism and ophthalmopathy (dated by TCRdb to the late 2010s). Receptor libraries were prepared by multiplex PCR. The reads were generated on an Illumina HiSeq 2000. Amplification of TCR beta CDR3 regions was carried out from RNA transcripts. A first-round RT-PCR of the TCR CDR3 used the HTBI primer set with the Qiagen OneStep RT-PCR kit. TCRdb itself trimmed the public reads at Q25 with fastp, ran MiXCR and retained productive beta chains. Rows with a matching CDR3 protein are joined into one entry that keeps the most common DNA and genes. The sample includes roughly 400,000 distinct CDR3 sequences, with over 11% observed a single time. The top ten clonotypes cover under 30% of the sample. The specimen was blood. The origin of the receptors is a man aged 50 to 60 with Graves' ophthalmopathy.

The gene calls are TRBV5-1 and TRBJ2-1, with 10 nucleotides matching TRBD2. CDR1 SGHRS and CDR2 YFSETQ come from the germline V gene. V shed 0 bases and J 3 bases; nucleotides not matched to a gene: 3. CDR3 length: 16 amino acids. The CDR3 coding sequence is TGCGCCAGCAGCTTGGAAGGACTAGCGGTCTACAATGAGCAGTTCTTC. Residues: CASSLEGLAVYNEQFF.

This clonotype was found many times. The chain combines TRBV20-1 with TRBJ2-5, with D perhaps TRBD1 (6 bases). CDR3 length: 14 amino acids. V was clipped by 0 bases and J by 5 bases, with 13 bases between them. The V gene's germline CDR1 is DFQATT and CDR2 SNEGSKA (reference sequence). CDR3 in DNA: TGCAGTGCTAGAGATGGGGCAGGGGACGAGACCCAGTACTTC. It specifies CSARDGAGDETQYF.

This clonotype has at least ten counts. The chain carries TRBV20-1 and TRBJ2-1, with a tentative D call TRBD2 (5 bases). The CDR3 spans 12 residues. V shed 6 bases and J shed 7 bases, with 13 bases lying between them. The V gene's germline CDR1 is DFQATT and CDR2 SNEGSKA (reference sequence). CDR3 sequence: CSATLSGNEQFF. The DNA of the CDR3 is TGCAGTGCCACCCTCAGCGGTAATGAGCAGTTCTTC.

To note about this clonotype: This may be a read error: a much more frequent sequence differs by one nucleotide. Lacking the conserved final phenylalanine or tryptophan, this CDR3 likely reflects a read error. The chain links TRBV24-1 to TRBJ1-1; unclear D gene. Germline V gene sequence: CDR1 KGHDR, CDR2 SFDVKD. V lost 3 bases to trimming and J lost 1 base, with 11 bases between them. This CDR3 has 15 amino acids. The CDR3 loop is CATSDPTTPNTEAFL. CDR3 coding DNA: TGTGCCACCAGTGATCCAACGACACCGAACACTGAAGCTTTCTTA.

This clonotype was detected ten times or more. The chain links TRBV3-1 to TRBJ2-1; D not resolved. The CDR3 spans 12 residues. The V and J ends lost 1 base and 5 bases respectively, with 3 bases between them. Germline V gene sequence: CDR1 LGHDT, CDR2 YNNKEL (reference sequence). The CDR3 sequence is CASSQVNNEQFF. The CDR3 DNA sequence: TGTGCCAGCAGCCAAGTCAACAATGAGCAGTTCTTC.

In this sample, this clonotype turned up many times. Written as DNA, the CDR3 is TGTGCCAGCAGCCCTAGGGGACAGAGCTACGAGCAGTACTTC. Protein sequence: CASSPRGQSYEQYF. V is TRBV7-9 and J is TRBJ2-7; 7 bases align to TRBD1. The V gene end was trimmed by 5 bases and the J gene end by 3 bases; junction bases not matched to a gene: 7. This CDR3 spans 14 amino acids. Germline assignment: CDR1 SEHNR and CDR2 FQNEAQ (reference sequence).

The chain has TRBV28 and TRBJ2-7, with TRBD1 as a possible D gene (6 bases). This CDR3 region has 12 residues. Per germline, CDR1 MDHEN and CDR2 SYDVKM. V dropped 6 bases and J dropped 5 bases, with 11 bases sitting between them. CDR3 sequence (DNA): TGTGCCAGCAGCTATCGGACAGACGAGCAGTACTTC. It codes for CASSYRTDEQYF.

This clonotype has just a few counts. A much larger clone lies a single base off, so this may be a read error. The V and J genes are TRBV20-1 and TRBJ1-1, with no clear D. Germline CDR1 DFQATT, CDR2 SNEGSKA (reference sequence). CDR3 size: 14 residues. The CDR3 loop is CSARDFGDNTKAFF. CDR3 nucleotides: TGCAGTGCTAGAGATTTCGGGGATAACACTAAAGCTTTCTTT.

This clonotype was seen a few times. V is TRBV10-2 and J is TRBJ2-3; no clear D gene. The length of the CDR3 is 13 residues. Per the germline V gene, CDR1 is WSHSY and CDR2 is SAAADI. Trimming pared 8 bases from V and 6 bases from J, leaving 15 bases between. The CDR3 sequence is CASGLGFLDTQYF. DNA for the CDR3: TGCGCCAGCGGCCTGGGTTTTTTGGATACGCAGTATTTT.

The chain employs TRBV6-1 and TRBJ1-6; the match to TRBD1 covers 8 bases. This CDR3 is built from 19 residues. Germline CDR1 and CDR2: MNHNS and SASEGT. V lost 5 bases, J lost 4 bases, and 16 bases stayed unmatched. CDR3: CASSHHRRDRPPYNSPLHF. The CDR3, as DNA: TGTGCCAGCAGTCATCATCGTCGGGACAGGCCCCCTTATAATTCACCCCTCCACTTT.

There are many counts of this clonotype. The genes are TRBV18 and TRBJ2-3; no clear D gene. The germline gives CDR1 KGHSH, CDR2 LQKENI. The CDR3 is 12 residues long. Trimming stripped 5 bases from V and 6 bases from J, with 9 bases between. CDR3 nucleotide sequence: TGTGCCAGCTCAACAACTGGGGATACGCAGTATTTT. Its translation is CASSTTGDTQYF.

Many counts were recorded for this clonotype. The chain links TRBV3-1 to TRBJ2-7, with 10 bases lining up with TRBD1. V lost 2 bases to trimming and J lost 2 bases; unmatched junction nucleotides: 6. Germline V gene sequence: CDR1 LGHDT, CDR2 YNNKEL (reference sequence). The CDR3 loop spans 16 amino acids. Written as DNA, the CDR3 is TGTGCCAGCAGCCAAAGGCCGGGACAGGGGCCCTACGAGCAGTACTTC. Its translation is CASSQRPGQGPYEQYF.

This clonotype appeared many times. CDR3 amino acids: CASSPGDRTYEQYF. The CDR3 nucleotides read TGTGCCAGCAGCCCCGGGGACAGAACATACGAGCAGTACTTC. V usage is TRBV3-1 and J usage is TRBJ2-7, with 7 bases aligning to TRBD1. Germline CDR1 LGHDT, CDR2 YNNKEL (reference sequence). The V gene end was trimmed by 4 bases and the J gene end by 4 bases; junction bases not matched to a gene: 7. This CDR3 comprises 14 residues.

In its sample, this clonotype was seen many times. The rearrangement links TRBV7-8 to TRBJ2-3, with D perhaps matching TRBD2 (5 bases). Trimming took 4 bases from V and 3 from J, leaving 17 bases between them. This CDR3 is built from 16 residues. Germline V lookup: CDR1 SGHVS, CDR2 FQNEAQ. CDR3 protein: CASSSNGPRGTDTQYF. The CDR3 DNA is TGTGCCAGCAGCTCCAACGGTCCCCGCGGGACAGATACGCAGTATTTT.

This clonotype appeared many times. The chain combines TRBV3-1 with TRBJ1-1; D is undetermined. V was shortened by 2 bases and J by 3 bases, with 13 bases between the two germline ends. The CDR3 is made up of 15 amino acids. Germline values: CDR1 LGHDT, CDR2 YNNKEL (reference sequence). Here the CDR3 DNA reads TGTGCCAGCAGCCAAACCAGCGGAGCCTACACTGAAGCTTTCTTT. This codes for CASSQTSGAYTEAFF.

This clonotype was recorded many times. V and J are TRBV7-3 and TRBJ2-1; 16 bases align to TRBD2. The germline gives CDR1 SGHTA, CDR2 FQGTGA. This CDR3 has 19 residues. Germline trimming cut 3 bases from V and 7 bases from J; bases unmatched to any gene: 12. CDR3 protein: CASSLSGTSGRAGRNEQFF. The CDR3 bases are TGTGCCAGCAGCTTGTCCGGGACTAGCGGGAGGGCCGGTCGAAATGAGCAGTTCTTC.

This clonotype was seen ten or more times. J is TRBJ2-7 and V is TRBV12-3 or TRBV12-4, with D perhaps TRBD2 (6 bases). The V gene lost 5 bases and the J gene lost 3 bases, with 20 bases spanning the gap. This CDR3 comprises 16 residues. The CDR3 is CASSPGGLSIHYEQYF. CDR3 DNA sequence: TGTGCCAGCAGTCCTGGGGGACTTTCTATACACTACGAGCAGTACTTC.

In its sample, this clonotype was seen many times. J is TRBJ1-2 and V is TRBV30; perhaps TRBD1 as D (5 bases). CDR1 GTSNPN and CDR2 SVGIG come from the germline V gene (reference sequence). V was cut by 1 base and J by 4 bases, with 10 bases left in between. The CDR3 contains 13 residues. CDR3 amino acids: CAWSGGGSYGYTF. The DNA of the CDR3 is TGTGCCTGGAGTGGGGGGGGATCCTATGGCTACACCTTC.

The rearrangement uses TRBV7-9 and TRBJ2-5; D not resolved. V lost 5 bases, J lost 2 bases, and 18 bases lay in between. Germline V gene sequence: CDR1 SEHNR, CDR2 FQNEAQ (reference sequence). This CDR3 contains 16 residues. CDR3 DNA: TGTGCCAGCAGCCCGACTCAAAAAGGATCACAAGAGACCCAGTACTTC. Protein: CASSPTQKGSQETQYF.

In this sample, this clonotype turned up many times. This chain connects TRBV6-2 or TRBV6-3 to TRBJ2-3; TRBD1 or TRBD2 may be the D gene (5 bases each). The CDR3 loop spans 15 amino acids. Trimming pared 6 bases from V and 6 bases from J, leaving 19 bases between. Germline CDR1 reads MNHEY; CDR2 reads SVGEGT. This CDR3 reads CASRSTGTAWDTQYF. The CDR3, as DNA: TGTGCCAGCAGATCGACCGGGACGGCATGGGATACGCAGTATTTT.

This clonotype appeared a few times. At one of its ends the junction is not consistent with the germline gene, which may arise from a read error. The V gene is TRBV20-1, the J gene TRBJ2-6, with D possibly TRBD2 on 6 matching bases. Looked up from germline, CDR1 is DFQATT and CDR2 is SNEGSKA (reference sequence). The CDR3 length is 14 residues. Written as DNA, the CDR3 is TGCGGTGCTAGCGCGGAGTCTGGGGCCAACGTCCTGACTTTC. This codes for CGASAESGANVLTF.

In its sample, this clonotype was seen a few times. The CDR3 sequence is CASSQGAVRVRTDTQYF. In DNA form, the CDR3 reads TGTGCCAGCAGCCAAGGGGCGGTCAGGGTTCGTACAGATACGCAGTATTTT. This chain links TRBV14 with TRBJ2-3; D possibly corresponds to TRBD1 (5 bases). There are 17 residues in the CDR3. The germline V gene has CDR1 SGHDN and CDR2 FVKESK. V gave up 1 base and J gave up 3 bases, with 17 bases separating them.

This clonotype came up many times. This chain links TRBV11-3 with TRBJ2-5; possibly TRBD1 for D (6 bases). Trimming cost V 3 bases and J 3 bases, with 20 bases left between them. Germline CDR1 and CDR2: SGHNT and YENEEA. The length of the CDR3 is 17 residues. The CDR3 nucleotides read TGTGCCAGCAGCTTGCCCTTCGGACAGACGAAAAAAGAGACCCAGTACTTC. Translating gives CASSLPFGQTKKETQYF.

The V gene is TRBV28, the J gene TRBJ1-2; perhaps TRBD1 as D (5 bases). CDR1 and CDR2 from the germline V gene are MDHEN and SYDVKM. V lost 8 bases, J lost 0 bases, and 19 bases lay in between. The CDR3 runs 16 residues. CDR3 DNA: TGTGCCAGCCTCCGGGACGGCCTAGCCACTAACTATGGCTACACCTTC. Encoded protein: CASLRDGLATNYGYTF.

This clonotype was counted many times. The rearrangement joins TRBV11-2 to TRBJ2-1, with 10 bases identical to TRBD2. V lost 4 bases, J lost 10 bases, and 19 bases stayed unmatched. This CDR3 is built from 18 residues. CDR1 is SGHAT and CDR2 is FQNNGV in the germline V gene. CDR3 amino acids: CASSWRFRAAGGPTEQFF. The CDR3 DNA reads TGTGCCAGCAGCTGGCGCTTTAGGGCAGCGGGAGGGCCGACAGAGCAGTTCTTC.

This clonotype showed up many times. The CDR3 spells CASGRFPDTQYF. CDR3 bases: TGTGCCAGCGGGAGGTTCCCAGATACGCAGTATTTT. The chain combines TRBV2 with TRBJ2-3; maybe TRBD2 (6 bases). There are 12 residues in the CDR3. With 8 bases removed from V and 4 bases from J, the gap between germline ends came to 10 bases. CDR1 and CDR2 from the germline V gene are SNHLY and FYNNEI.

This clonotype has a handful of counts. The V gene is TRBV18, the J gene TRBJ2-6, with unresolved D. V was cut by 2 bases and J by 1 base, with 12 bases left in between. Germline CDR1 and CDR2: KGHSH and LQKENI. This CDR3 has 17 residues. The CDR3 loop is CASSPARIKSGANVLTF. The CDR3 DNA reads TGTGCCAGCTCACCAGCCCGAATAAAATCTGGGGCCAACGTCCTGACTTTC.

This clonotype has a count of ten or more. The V and J genes are TRBV12-3 or TRBV12-4 and TRBJ2-5, with D possibly being TRBD2 (6 bases). The CDR3 is 13 amino acids. The V end lost 6 bases, the J end lost 3 bases, and 11 bases lay between the germline ends. The CDR3: CASSPLAEETQYF. CDR3 DNA sequence: TGTGCCAGCAGCCCACTAGCTGAAGAGACCCAGTACTTC.

V is TRBV10-3 and J is TRBJ2-7, with D unresolved. The germline V and J ends were trimmed by 2 bases and 4 bases, with 3 bases remaining between them. In germline, CDR1 is ENHRY, CDR2 SYGVKD. This CDR3 is built from 11 residues. The CDR3 protein is CAISEDYEQYF. As DNA, the CDR3 is TGTGCCATCAGTGAGGATTACGAGCAGTACTTC.

This chain links TRBV19 with TRBJ2-1; perhaps TRBD1 as D (5 bases). This CDR3 is built from 15 residues. Germline values: CDR1 LNHDA, CDR2 SQIVND (reference sequence). Between the trimmed V and J ends, which lost 3 bases and 3 bases, there was a span of 12 bases. CDR3 region: CASSMAPTDYNEQFF. In DNA, the CDR3 is TGTGCCAGTAGTATGGCCCCGACAGACTACAATGAGCAGTTCTTC.

This clonotype was detected ten times or more. V is TRBV29-1 and J is TRBJ2-5, with 12 bases identical to TRBD2. Trimming at V came to 7 bases and at J to 4 bases, leaving 10 bases not matched to a gene. CDR3 length equals 15 residues. CDR1 SQVTM and CDR2 ANQGSEA come from the germline V gene. Written as DNA, the CDR3 is TGCAGCGGCTTAGGTCTAGCGGGAGGGCCAGAGACCCAGTACTTC. Translation gives CSGLGLAGGPETQYF.